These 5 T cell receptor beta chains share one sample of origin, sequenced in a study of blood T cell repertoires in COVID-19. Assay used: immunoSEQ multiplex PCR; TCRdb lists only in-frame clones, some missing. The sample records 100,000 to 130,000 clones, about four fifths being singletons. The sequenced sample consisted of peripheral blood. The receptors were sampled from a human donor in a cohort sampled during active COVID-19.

This CDR3 reads CASSPDRGAADTQYF. Here the CDR3 DNA reads TGTGCCAGCAGCCCGGACAGGGGAGCGGCAGATACGCAGTATTTT. The rearrangement links TRBV7-8 to TRBJ2-3; the match to TRBD1 covers 9 bases. The germline CDR1 and CDR2 sequences are SGHVS and FQNEAQ. Trimming took 5 bases from V and 4 from J; bases not matched to a gene: 7. This CDR3 region has 15 residues.

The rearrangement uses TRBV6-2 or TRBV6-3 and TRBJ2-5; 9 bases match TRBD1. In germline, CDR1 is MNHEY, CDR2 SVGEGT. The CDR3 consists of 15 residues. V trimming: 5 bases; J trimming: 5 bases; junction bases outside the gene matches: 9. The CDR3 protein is CASSPPGTGMETQYF. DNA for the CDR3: TGTGCCAGCAGTCCCCCCGGGACAGGGATGGAGACCCAGTACTTC.

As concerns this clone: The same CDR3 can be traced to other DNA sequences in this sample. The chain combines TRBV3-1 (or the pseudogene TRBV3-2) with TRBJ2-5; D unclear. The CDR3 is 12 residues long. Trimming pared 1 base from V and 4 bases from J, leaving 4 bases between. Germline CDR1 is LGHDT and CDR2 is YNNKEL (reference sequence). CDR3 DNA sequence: TGTGCCAGCAGCCAAGCCGGAGAGACCCAGTACTTC. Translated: CASSQAGETQYF.

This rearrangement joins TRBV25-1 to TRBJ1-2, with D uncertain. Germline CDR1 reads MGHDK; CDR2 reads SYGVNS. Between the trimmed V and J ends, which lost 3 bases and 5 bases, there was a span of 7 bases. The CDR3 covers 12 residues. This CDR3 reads CASSDIGYGYTF. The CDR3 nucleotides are TGTGCCAGCAGTGACATCGGGTATGGCTACACCTTC.

CDR3 nucleotide sequence: TGTGCCAGCAGTCGAGGAGCGAACACTGAAGCTTTCTTT. It is translated as CASSRGANTEAFF. The chain employs TRBV11-2 and TRBJ1-1; no definite D call. Germline CDR1 SGHAT, CDR2 FQNNGV. The CDR3 spans 13 residues. V lost 6 bases and J lost 1, with 9 bases in between.